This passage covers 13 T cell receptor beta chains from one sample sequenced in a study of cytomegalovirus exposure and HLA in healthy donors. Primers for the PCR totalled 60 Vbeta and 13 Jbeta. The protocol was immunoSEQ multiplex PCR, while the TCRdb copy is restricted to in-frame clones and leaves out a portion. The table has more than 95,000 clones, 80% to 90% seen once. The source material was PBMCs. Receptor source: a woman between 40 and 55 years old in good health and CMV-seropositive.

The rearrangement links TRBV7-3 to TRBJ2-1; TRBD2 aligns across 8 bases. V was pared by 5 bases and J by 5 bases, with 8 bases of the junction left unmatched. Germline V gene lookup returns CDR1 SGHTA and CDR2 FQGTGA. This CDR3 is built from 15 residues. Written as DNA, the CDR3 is TGTGCCAGCAGCGATTCCGGGACTAGAAACAATGAGCAGTTCTTC. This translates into CASSDSGTRNNEQFF.

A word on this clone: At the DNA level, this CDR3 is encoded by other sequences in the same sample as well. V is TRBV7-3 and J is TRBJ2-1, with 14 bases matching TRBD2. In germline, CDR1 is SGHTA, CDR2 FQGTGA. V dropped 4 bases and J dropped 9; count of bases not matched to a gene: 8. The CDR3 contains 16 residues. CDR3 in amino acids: CASSSGLAGALGEQFF. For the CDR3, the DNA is TGTGCCAGCAGCTCGGGACTAGCGGGAGCCCTTGGTGAGCAGTTCTTC.

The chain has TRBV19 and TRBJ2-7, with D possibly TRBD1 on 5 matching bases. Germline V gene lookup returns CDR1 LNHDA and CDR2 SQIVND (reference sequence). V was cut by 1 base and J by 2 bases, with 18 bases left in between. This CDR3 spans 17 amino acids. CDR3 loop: CASSIVVPTGPPYEQYF. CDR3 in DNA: TGTGCCAGTAGTATAGTCGTCCCCACAGGCCCCCCCTACGAGCAGTACTTC. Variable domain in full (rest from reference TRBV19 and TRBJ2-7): DGGITQSPKYLFRKEGQNVTLSCEQNLNHDAMYWYRQDPGQGLRLIYYSQIVNDFQKGDIAEGYSVSREKKESFPLTVTSAQKNPTAFYLCASSIVVPTGPPYEQYFGPGTRLTVT.

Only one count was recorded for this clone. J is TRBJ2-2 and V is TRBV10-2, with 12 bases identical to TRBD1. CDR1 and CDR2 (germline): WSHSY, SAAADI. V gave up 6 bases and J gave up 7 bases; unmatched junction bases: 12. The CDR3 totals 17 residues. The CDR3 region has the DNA TGCGCCAGCAGAGGGGACAGGGGGCTTCTGGTTGGCGGGGAGCTGTTTTTT. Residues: CASRGDRGLLVGGELFF.

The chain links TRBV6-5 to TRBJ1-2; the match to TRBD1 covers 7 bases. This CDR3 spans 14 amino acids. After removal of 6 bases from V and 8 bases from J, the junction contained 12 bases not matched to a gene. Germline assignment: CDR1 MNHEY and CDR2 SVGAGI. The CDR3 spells CASRSQTGMKGYTF. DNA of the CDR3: TGTGCCAGCAGGAGCCAGACAGGGATGAAGGGCTACACCTTC.

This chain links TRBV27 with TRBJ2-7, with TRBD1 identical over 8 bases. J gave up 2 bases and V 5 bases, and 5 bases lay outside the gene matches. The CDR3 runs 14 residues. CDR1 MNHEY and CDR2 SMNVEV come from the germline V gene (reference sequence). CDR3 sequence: CASSPGQGTYEQYF. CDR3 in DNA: TGTGCCAGCAGTCCTGGACAGGGCACCTACGAGCAGTACTTC.

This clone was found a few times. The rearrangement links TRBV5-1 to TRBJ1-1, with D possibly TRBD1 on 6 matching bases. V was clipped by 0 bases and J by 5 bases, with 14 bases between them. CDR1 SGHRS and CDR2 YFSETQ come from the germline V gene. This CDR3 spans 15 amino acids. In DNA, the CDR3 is TGCGCCAGCAGCTTGGATTTGGGGGCAGGGACTGAAGCTTTCTTT. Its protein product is CASSLDLGAGTEAFF.

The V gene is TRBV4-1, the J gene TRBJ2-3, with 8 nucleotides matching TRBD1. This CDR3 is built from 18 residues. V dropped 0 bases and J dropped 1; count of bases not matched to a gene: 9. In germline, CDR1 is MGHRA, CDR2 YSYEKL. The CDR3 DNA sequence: TGCGCCAGCAGCCAAGAGGCGTACGGGACAGGTCGCACAGATACGCAGTATTTT. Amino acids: CASSQEAYGTGRTDTQYF.

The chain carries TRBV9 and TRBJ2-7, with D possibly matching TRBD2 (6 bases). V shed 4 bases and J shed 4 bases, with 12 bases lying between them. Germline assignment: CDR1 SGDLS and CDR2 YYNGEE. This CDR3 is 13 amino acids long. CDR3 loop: CASSTRDSYEQYF. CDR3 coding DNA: TGTGCCAGCAGCACTCGGGACTCGTACGAGCAGTACTTC.

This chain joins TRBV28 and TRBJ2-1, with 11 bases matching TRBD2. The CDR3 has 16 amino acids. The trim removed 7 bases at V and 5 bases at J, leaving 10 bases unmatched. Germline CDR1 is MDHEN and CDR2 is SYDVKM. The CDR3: CASNYIGTSGNNEQFF. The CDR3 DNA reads TGTGCCAGCAACTATATTGGGACTAGCGGAAACAATGAGCAGTTCTTC.

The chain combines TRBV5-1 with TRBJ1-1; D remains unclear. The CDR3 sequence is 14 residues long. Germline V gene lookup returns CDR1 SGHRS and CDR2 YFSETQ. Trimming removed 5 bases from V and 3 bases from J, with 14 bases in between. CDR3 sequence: CASRRGSTDTEAFF. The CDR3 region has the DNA TGCGCCAGCAGAAGAGGGTCCACTGACACTGAAGCTTTCTTT.

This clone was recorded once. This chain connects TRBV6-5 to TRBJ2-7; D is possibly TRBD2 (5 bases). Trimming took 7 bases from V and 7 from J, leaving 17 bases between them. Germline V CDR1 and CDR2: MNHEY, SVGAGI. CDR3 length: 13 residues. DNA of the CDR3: TGTGCCAGCACCCCCATACTCTCGGGAGAGCAGTACTTC. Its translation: CASTPILSGEQYF.

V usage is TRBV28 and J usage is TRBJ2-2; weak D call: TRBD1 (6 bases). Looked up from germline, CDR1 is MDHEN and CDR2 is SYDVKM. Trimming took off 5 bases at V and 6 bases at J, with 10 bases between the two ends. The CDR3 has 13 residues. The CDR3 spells CASSQGLSGELFF. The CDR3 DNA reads TGTGCCAGCAGTCAGGGGTTATCCGGGGAGCTGTTTTTT.